The 20 T cell receptor beta chains below were found in one sample sequenced in a study of T cell clusters in autoimmune cytopenias (dated by TCRdb to the late 2010s). Each sample's TRB amplification started from roughly 270 ng of peripheral blood genomic DNA, which corresponds to around 36,000 genome equivalents. The data were produced on an Illumina MiSeq. TRB rearrangements were amplified by multiplex PCR following a touch-down protocol, with the TRB-A and TRB-B primer pools mixed in one tube. TCRdb reprocessed the raw reads; every CDR3 protein sequence is a single record, and DNA is not supplied. Per the sample table, the count is roughly 5,000 distinct CDR3 sequences. Of the sample, 4% to 5% falls within the top ten clones. Sample: peripheral blood. These receptors were taken from a human donor with an autoimmune cytopenia or autoimmune hepatitis (not recorded which).

This clonotype ranks as medium-sized in terms of frequency. J is TRBJ1-5 and V is TRBV6-5. The CDR3 length is 17 residues. Germline CDR1 MNHEY, CDR2 SVGAGI. The CDR3 protein is CASSYSRRRVTGQPQHF.

The chain joins TRBV7-4 to TRBJ1-3. The CDR3 covers 15 residues. The germline V gene encodes CDR1 SGHVT and CDR2 SQSDAQ. The CDR3 protein is CASSSEINSGNTIYF.

According to its frequency, this clonotype is medium-sized. The chain couples TRBV6-1 to TRBJ2-1; as DNA is missing, the TRBD2 call by TCRdb cannot be tested. This CDR3 is built from 15 residues. Per germline, CDR1 MNHNS and CDR2 SASEGT. The CDR3 loop is CASSAGLAGGNEQFF.

J is TRBJ1-5 and V is TRBV5-4; TCRdb returns TRBD1, unconfirmable since there is no DNA. Germline lookup yields CDR1 SGHNT and CDR2 YYREEE (reference sequence). The CDR3 extends over 13 amino acids. CDR3 amino acids: CASSTGVSQPQHF.

This CDR3 is CSASFRGPATNEKLFF. The V call is TRBV20-1, the J call TRBJ1-4; as DNA is missing, the TRBD1 call by TCRdb cannot be tested. Per germline, CDR1 DFQATT and CDR2 SNEGSKA (reference sequence). The CDR3 has 16 residues.

Here the CDR3 reads CASSLRGAGRGETQYF. V is TRBV6-2 or TRBV6-3 and J is TRBJ2-5; TCRdb names TRBD1, which stays unverified in the absence of DNA. Per the germline V gene, CDR1 is MNHEY and CDR2 is SVGEGT. The CDR3 length is 16 residues.

The rearrangement uses TRBV5-5 and TRBJ1-1. CDR1 and CDR2 from the germline V gene are SGHKS and YYEKEE (reference sequence). The CDR3 extends over 11 amino acids. The CDR3 region is CASERNTEAFF.

Measured by frequency, this clonotype is medium-sized (0.01 to 0.1%). The chain employs TRBV5-1 and TRBJ2-1; TCRdb indicates TRBD1, and absent DNA this call remains unverified. Germline V gene data show CDR1 as SGHRS and CDR2 as YFSETQ. This CDR3 comprises 13 residues. CDR3 loop: CASGGGAYNEQFF.

By frequency, this clonotype registers medium-sized (0.01 to 0.1%). V is TRBV5-5 and J is TRBJ2-1; as DNA is missing, the TRBD1 call by TCRdb cannot be tested. Germline CDR1 reads SGHKS; CDR2 reads YYEKEE (reference sequence). The CDR3 has 17 residues. CDR3 in amino acids: CASSFPFAGGSYNEQFF.

In terms of frequency, this clonotype is medium-sized. This chain uses TRBV6-4 with TRBJ2-3. Germline V CDR1 and CDR2: MRHNA, SNTAGT. There are 12 residues in the CDR3. CDR3 sequence: CASSDSSDTQYF.

Considering frequency, this clonotype is medium-sized. The chain joins TRBV19 to TRBJ2-7. The CDR3 extends over 12 amino acids. Per germline, CDR1 LNHDA and CDR2 SQIVND (reference sequence). The CDR3 loop is CASSIGIGEQYF.

This clonotype registers medium-sized by frequency. V and J are TRBV6-1 and TRBJ2-6; TCRdb's D gene call, TRBD2, goes unchecked for lack of DNA. In germline, CDR1 is MNHNS, CDR2 SASEGT. The CDR3 loop spans 15 amino acids. CDR3 protein: CATSGGGSGANVLTF.

This clonotype is classed as medium-sized by frequency. This chain links TRBV27 with TRBJ1-3; TCRdb indicates TRBD1, and absent DNA this call remains unverified. Germline V gives CDR1 MNHEY, CDR2 SMNVEV (reference sequence). The CDR3 has 15 residues. This CDR3 is CASSMRPRSGNTIYF.

This clonotype counts as medium-sized by frequency. The genes are TRBV6-5 and TRBJ2-1; with no DNA, the TCRdb D assignment of TRBD2 cannot be verified. Germline V gene sequence: CDR1 MNHEY, CDR2 SVGAGI. The CDR3 has 16 amino acids. The CDR3 protein is CASSYPTSGGYNEQFF.

The chain uses TRBV27 and TRBJ2-3; checking the TCRdb D call of TRBD1 is not possible without DNA. The CDR3 is 12 residues long. Germline V gene data show CDR1 as MNHEY and CDR2 as SMNVEV (reference sequence). CDR3 residues: CASSFTGFTQYF.

This chain joins TRBV6-2 or TRBV6-3 and TRBJ1-2; TCRdb names TRBD1, which stays unverified in the absence of DNA. Germline V gives CDR1 MNHEY, CDR2 SVGEGT. The CDR3 consists of 14 residues. The CDR3 spells CASRRTGSQNGYTF.

This clonotype counts as medium-sized by frequency. The chain is built from TRBV6-1 and TRBJ2-5; TCRdb names TRBD2, which stays unverified in the absence of DNA. This CDR3 region has 14 residues. The V gene's germline CDR1 is MNHNS and CDR2 SASEGT. The CDR3: CATEQLAGVETQYF.

This clonotype is called medium-sized based on its frequency. This chain links TRBV12-3 or TRBV12-4 with TRBJ2-7; TCRdb calls TRBD1, which cannot be checked without DNA. The CDR3 covers 15 residues. The CDR3 region is CASSPEPGQAYEQYF.

Measured by frequency, this clonotype is medium-sized. The rearrangement uses TRBV30 and TRBJ2-3. The CDR3 is 13 amino acids. In germline, CDR1 is GTSNPN, CDR2 SVGIG (reference sequence). CDR3: CAWSTGSVDTQYF.

V gene TRBV4-2 combines with J gene TRBJ2-1; TCRdb picks TRBD2, but there is no DNA to check that call. CDR3 size: 11 residues. Germline V lookup: CDR1 LGHNA, CDR2 YNFKEQ. The CDR3 region is CASSGPNEQFF.